Presented here are 24 T cell receptor beta chains from one specimen sequenced in a study of blood T cell repertoires in COVID-19. Some clones are missing from TCRdb's copy, which holds only in-frame ones; the method was immunoSEQ multiplex PCR. The profile covers roughly 110,000 clones, with about 90% appearing a single time and under 5.5% taken by the ten largest. The sample taken for sequencing was peripheral blood. These receptors all stem from a man aged 35-49 years with active or convalescent COVID-19.

The chain is built from TRBV30 and TRBJ2-1, with 7 bases matching TRBD2. Germline CDR1 reads GTSNPN; CDR2 reads SVGIG (reference sequence). The CDR3 consists of 13 residues. Trimming removed 3 bases from V and 2 bases from J; junction bases left unmatched: 1. The CDR3 DNA follows: TGTGCCTGGAGCCGGGAGGCCTACAATGAGCAGTTCTTC. It encodes CAWSREAYNEQFF.

This clone was observed once. The chain employs TRBV9 and TRBJ1-1; D perhaps matches TRBD1 (5 bases). The V and J ends lost 0 bases and 7 bases respectively, with 7 bases between them. The germline V gene encodes CDR1 SGDLS and CDR2 YYNGEE. This CDR3 is 12 amino acids long. CDR3 loop: CASSVARDEAFF. The DNA of the CDR3 is TGTGCCAGCAGCGTAGCCAGGGATGAAGCTTTCTTT.

The chain links TRBV2 to TRBJ1-5; D might be TRBD1 (6 bases). Trimming removed 2 bases from V and 2 bases from J, with 13 bases in between. CDR1 is SNHLY and CDR2 is FYNNEI in the germline V gene. This CDR3 is 16 amino acids long. The CDR3 region is CASSERGGSGNQPQHF. In nucleotides, the CDR3 is TGTGCCAGCAGTGAAAGAGGGGGATCGGGCAATCAGCCCCAGCATTTT.

This clone was seen a single time. This chain connects TRBV2 to TRBJ2-7, with D maybe TRBD2 (6 bases). The CDR3 has 13 amino acids. Germline V CDR1 and CDR2: SNHLY, FYNNEI. V was shortened by 6 bases and J by 4 bases, with 13 bases between the two germline ends. The CDR3 here is CASSLGGKYEQYF. CDR3 bases: TGTGCCAGCAGCTTGGGGGGAAAGTACGAGCAGTACTTC.

J is TRBJ2-7 and V is TRBV13, with 9 bases fitting TRBD1. The CDR3 is 14 amino acids. Per the germline V gene, CDR1 is PRHDT and CDR2 is FYEKMQ (reference sequence). Trimming took 6 bases from V and 2 from J; bases not matched to a gene: 5. The DNA for the CDR3 is TGTGCCAGCAGATTGACAGGGGGAGCCTACGAGCAGTACTTC. Protein product: CASRLTGGAYEQYF.

The J gene is TRBJ2-3, the V gene TRBV5-8; no definite D call. This CDR3 is 15 amino acids long. Trimming shortened V by 1 base and J by 3 bases, and 12 bases separated the two germline ends. The germline V gene has CDR1 SGHTS and CDR2 YDEGEE. CDR3 region: CASSLYSELTDTQYF. CDR3 nucleotides: TGTGCCAGCAGCTTGTATTCGGAGCTAACAGATACGCAGTATTTT. The whole variable domain, remainder taken from reference TRBV5-8 and TRBJ2-3, is EAGVTQSPTHLIKTRGQQATLRCSPISGHTSVYWYQQALGLGLQFLLWYDEGEERNRGNFPPRFSGRQFPNYSSELNVNALELEDSALYLCASSLYSELTDTQYFGPGTRLTVL.

This clone was counted a single time. The J gene is TRBJ1-2, the V gene TRBV9; D is undetermined. There are 14 residues in the CDR3. Trimming shortened V by 2 bases and J by 2 bases, and 10 bases separated the two germline ends. CDR1 is SGDLS and CDR2 is YYNGEE in the germline V gene. The CDR3 coding sequence is TGTGCCAGCAGCGTCGGGGATAAGAACTATGGCTACACCTTC. Translation gives CASSVGDKNYGYTF. The whole variable domain, remainder taken from reference TRBV9 and TRBJ1-2, is DSGVTQTPKHLITATGQRVTLRCSPRSGDLSVYWYQQSLDQGLQFLIQYYNGEERAKGNILERFSAQQFPDLHSELNLSSLELGDSALYFCASSVGDKNYGYTFGSGTRLTVV.

The chain links TRBV7-3 to TRBJ2-2; D not certain. Trimming shortened V by 1 base and J by 3 bases, and 12 bases separated the two germline ends. CDR3 length: 16 residues. Germline lookup yields CDR1 SGHTA and CDR2 FQGTGA. The CDR3 DNA follows: TGTGCCAGCAGCTTAAGCGGCCTCGGATACACCGGGGAGCTGTTTTTT. Amino acids: CASSLSGLGYTGELFF. Filled out from reference TRBV7-3 and TRBJ2-2, the complete variable domain reads GAGVSQTPSNKVTEKGKYVELRCDPISGHTALYWYRQSLGQGPEFLIYFQGTGAADDSGLPNDRFFAVRPEGSVSTLKIQRTERGDSAVYLCASSLSGLGYTGELFFGEGSRLTVL.

The chain has TRBV18 and TRBJ2-2, with 7 bases that match TRBD1. Germline V lookup: CDR1 KGHSH, CDR2 LQKENI. This CDR3 has 15 amino acids. J gave up 0 bases and V 5 bases, and 3 bases lay outside the gene matches. Written as DNA, the CDR3 is TGTGCCAGCTCATACGGGACAGCGAACACCGGGGAGCTGTTTTTT. This encodes CASSYGTANTGELFF.

The chain recombines TRBV18 with TRBJ2-1; perhaps TRBD1 as D (6 bases). Trimming stripped 0 bases from V and 4 bases from J, with 16 bases between. The CDR3 loop spans 17 amino acids. The germline gives CDR1 KGHSH, CDR2 LQKENI. This chain's CDR3 is CASSPPSWQGNYNEQFF. In DNA, the CDR3 is TGTGCCAGCTCACCACCCTCGTGGCAGGGGAATTACAATGAGCAGTTCTTC.

This clone was found once. The rearrangement links TRBV28 to TRBJ2-5; 10 bases align to TRBD2. Germline CDR1 is MDHEN and CDR2 is SYDVKM. Unmatched junction bases numbered 6, after V lost 7 bases and J lost 1 base. The CDR3 runs 15 residues. CDR3 loop: CASIGSGRPQETQYF. CDR3 sequence (DNA): TGTGCCAGCATAGGTAGCGGGAGGCCCCAAGAGACCCAGTACTTC.

The rearrangement joins TRBV28 to TRBJ2-7; no clear D. V gave up 6 bases and J gave up 0 bases, with 9 bases separating them. Germline CDR1 reads MDHEN; CDR2 reads SYDVKM. The CDR3 is made up of 13 amino acids. The chain's CDR3 is CASRISSSYEQYF. The CDR3 region has the DNA TGTGCCAGCAGAATAAGTAGCTCCTACGAGCAGTACTTC.

V gene TRBV24-1 combines with J gene TRBJ2-1; tentative D call: TRBD2 (6 bases). CDR1 is KGHDR and CDR2 is SFDVKD in the germline V gene. V lost 9 bases to trimming and J lost 2 bases, with 10 bases between them. The CDR3 runs 13 residues. In DNA, the CDR3 is TGTGCCACCCTCGGGAGTGCCTACAATGAGCAGTTCTTC. Protein sequence: CATLGSAYNEQFF.

The chain joins TRBV27 to TRBJ2-7; D remains unclear. Deletions cut 4 bases from V and 2 bases from J, with 3 bases between. This CDR3 region has 11 residues. Germline values: CDR1 MNHEY, CDR2 SMNVEV (reference sequence). In nucleotides, the CDR3 is TGTGCCAGCAGTTCTACCTACGAGCAGTACTTC. Encoded protein: CASSSTYEQYF.

The CDR3 spells CASSLEAKGAGGYTF. DNA of the CDR3: TGTGCCAGCAGTTTAGAGGCAAAGGGGGCCGGTGGCTACACCTTC. The V call is TRBV28, the J call TRBJ1-2, with 7 nucleotides matching TRBD1. After removal of 2 bases from V and 7 bases from J, the junction contained 10 bases not matched to a gene. The germline CDR1 and CDR2 sequences are MDHEN and SYDVKM. The CDR3 is 15 residues long.

The CDR3 DNA follows: TGTGCCAGCAGCTACGGGGGGCTAGAGCAGTTCTTC. It codes for CASSYGGLEQFF. The rearrangement joins TRBV7-9 to TRBJ2-1; tentative D call: TRBD2 (7 bases). Germline V gene sequence: CDR1 SEHNR, CDR2 FQNEAQ (reference sequence). V was trimmed by 4 bases and J by 10 bases, leaving 11 bases between them. The CDR3 contains 12 residues.

The chain uses TRBV9 and TRBJ2-7, with TRBD2 identical over 10 bases. Germline assignment: CDR1 SGDLS and CDR2 YYNGEE. V gave up 4 bases and J gave up 0 bases; unmatched junction bases: 4. This CDR3 contains 15 residues. Written as DNA, the CDR3 is TGTGCCAGCAGCTCGGGACTAGCGAGCTCCTACGAGCAGTACTTC. As protein: CASSSGLASSYEQYF.

This rearrangement joins TRBV14 to TRBJ1-2, with TRBD1 identical over 7 bases. CDR1 is SGHDN, CDR2 FVKESK, per germline. The CDR3 is 15 amino acids. The junction had 8 bases not matched to a gene; V was cut back by 4 bases and J by 3 bases. In DNA form, the CDR3 reads TGTGCCAGCAGCCCTACAGGGGCGTCTCACTATGGCTACACCTTC. Translation gives CASSPTGASHYGYTF.

For the CDR3, the DNA is TGTGCCAGCAGCCAAGGGGGCGTGGGGCCCCCCGTGCAGTACTTC. The encoded protein is CASSQGGVGPPVQYF. The rearrangement links TRBV14 to TRBJ2-7; D is possibly TRBD1 (5 bases). The V gene's germline CDR1 is SGHDN and CDR2 FVKESK. V was shortened by 1 base and J by 9 bases, with 19 bases between the two germline ends. The CDR3 extends over 15 amino acids.

The chain joins TRBV5-1 to TRBJ2-3, with TRBD1 as a possible D gene (6 bases). The V gene lost 0 bases and the J gene lost 6 bases, with 14 bases spanning the gap. The CDR3 covers 15 residues. Germline CDR1 is SGHRS and CDR2 is YFSETQ. CDR3 protein: CASSLGDISRDTQYF. DNA for the CDR3: TGCGCCAGCAGCTTGGGGGACATCTCTAGGGATACGCAGTATTTT.

V gene TRBV12-3 or TRBV12-4 combines with J gene TRBJ2-1; no definite D call. V lost 6 bases and J 8 bases, leaving 11 bases between the germline ends. This CDR3 has 12 amino acids. The CDR3 region is CASSLSPYEQFF. The CDR3, as DNA: TGTGCCAGCAGCCTTTCCCCCTATGAGCAGTTCTTC.

The DNA of the CDR3 is TGTGCCAGCAGCCCTGGACAGCCGGAAGCTTTCTTT. Translation gives CASSPGQPEAFF. The rearrangement uses TRBV6-2 or TRBV6-3 and TRBJ1-1; D may be TRBD1 (6 bases). Germline loops: CDR1 MNHEY, CDR2 SVGEGT. With 6 bases removed from V and 8 bases from J, the gap between germline ends came to 13 bases. The CDR3 is 12 amino acids.

The chain couples TRBV7-2 to TRBJ1-4; possibly TRBD1 for D (5 bases). This CDR3 has 18 amino acids. V lost 3 bases and J lost 2, with 19 bases in between. The germline CDR1 and CDR2 sequences are SGHTA and FQGNSA. This CDR3 is CASSFPLGQSRTNEKLFF. The DNA for the CDR3 is TGTGCCAGCAGCTTTCCCCTGGGGCAGTCTCGGACTAATGAAAAACTGTTTTTT.

V gene TRBV9 combines with J gene TRBJ2-1; TRBD2 agrees at 7 bases. The length of the CDR3 is 15 residues. V lost 3 bases, J lost 6 bases, and 9 bases stayed unmatched. CDR1 and CDR2 (germline): SGDLS, YYNGEE. The CDR3 DNA is TGTGCCAGCAGCGAGGGCGGGAGCTGGGGCAATGAGCAGTTCTTC. This codes for CASSEGGSWGNEQFF. Full variable domain (missing parts from reference TRBV9 and TRBJ2-1): DSGVTQTPKHLITATGQRVTLRCSPRSGDLSVYWYQQSLDQGLQFLIQYYNGEERAKGNILERFSAQQFPDLHSELNLSSLELGDSALYFCASSEGGSWGNEQFFGPGTRLTVL.